This TCR beta chain appears in the sequencing data of a study of post-analysis software for immune sequencing data. Study context: Secondary progressive, relapsing-remitting and progressive-relapsing multiple sclerosis were among the included disease courses.

General study results and limits: Compared with controls, patients had more of roughly 5 TRBV segments, including TRBV5-6, TRBV5-1 and TRBV20-1. Diversity measured as normalized Chao1 was significantly lower in multiple sclerosis patients than in controls. The F measure placed samples prepared in the same batch into strongly shared clusters.

TCR beta cDNA libraries included unique molecular identifiers. The source material, roughly 0.9 to 11 million T cells, gave rise to 510,000 or so cDNA molecules. From the PCR reads, TCRdb called clonotypes with MiXCR, one entry per CDR3 protein. Among about 760,000 distinct CDR3 sequences, 25% to 30% were seen once, and the ten largest hold 0.55% to 0.65%. Points on this clonotype: Antigen unknown.

The length of the CDR3 is 13 residues. The V end lost 2 bases, the J end lost 8 bases, and 11 bases lay between the germline ends. Germline-derived CDR1 and CDR2 are SGHNT and YYREEE (reference sequence). The origin of this receptor is a girl aged 5-17 years with multiple sclerosis. The V and J genes are TRBV5-4 and TRBJ2-1; D is ambiguous. Sequencing input: blood. CDR3 DNA sequence: TGTGCCAGCAGCTTAGCCCCATCCGATGAGCAGTTCTTC. Translated: CASSLAPSDEQFF.